These T cell receptor beta chains were read from a single sample in a study of CD8 T cells in Susac syndrome. TCRdb independently ran MiXCR on the immunoSEQ multiplex PCR reads; one entry per CDR3 protein. The sample lists around 230,000 distinct CDR3 sequences; almost 97% were seen once. Sequenced material: CD4+ T cells from PBMCs. The receptors originated from a human donor with Susac syndrome. Each CDR3 is given with its conserved first and last residue. The D gene is left open where the match is weak. Clone sizes are given selectively: once, few, many, or a class where the clone is expanded.

v_call: TRBV7-9
j_call: TRBJ2-1
clone_size: .
d_call: .
cdr3_nt: TGTGCCAGCAGCTTAGACAGGGCCCCCTACAATGAGCAGTTCTTC
cdr3_aa: CASSLDRAPYNEQFF

v_call: TRBV11-2
j_call: TRBJ2-5
clone_size: once
d_call: .
cdr3_nt: TGTGCCAGCAGCCCCCGACTAGAAAGGGCGGGGACCCAGTACTTC
cdr3_aa: CASSPRLERAGTQYF

v_call: TRBV29-1
j_call: TRBJ1-1
clone_size: .
d_call: .
cdr3_nt: TGCAGCGGCCGGGTTTCCCGGGAGGGCACTGAAGCTTTCTTT
cdr3_aa: CSGRVSREGTEAFF

v_call: TRBV20-1
j_call: TRBJ2-1
clone_size: .
d_call: TRBD1
cdr3_nt: TGCAGTGCCACCGGGGACAGAAGCAATGAGCAGTTCTTC
cdr3_aa: CSATGDRSNEQFF

v_call: TRBV7-3
j_call: TRBJ2-2
clone_size: .
d_call: .
cdr3_nt: TGTGCCAGCAGCTACCAGGTCGGGGAGCTGTTTTTT
cdr3_aa: CASSYQVGELFF

v_call: TRBV30
j_call: TRBJ2-7
clone_size: .
d_call: TRBD2
cdr3_nt: TGTGCCTGGAGGGCCATCCTAGCGGGAGGCCACGAGCAGTACTTC
cdr3_aa: CAWRAILAGGHEQYF

v_call: TRBV28
j_call: TRBJ2-7
clone_size: .
d_call: TRBD2
cdr3_nt: TGTGCCAGCGGACTGCTAGCGGGAGGCTACGAGCAGTACTTC
cdr3_aa: CASGLLAGGYEQYF

v_call: TRBV4-1
j_call: TRBJ2-3
clone_size: .
d_call: TRBD1
cdr3_nt: TGCGCCAGCAGCCCAAGGGGCGGACAGGGGGATACGCAGTATTTT
cdr3_aa: CASSPRGGQGDTQYF

v_call: TRBV28
j_call: TRBJ2-5
clone_size: once
d_call: TRBD2
cdr3_nt: TGTGCCAGCAACCTCCCGGGGGGGGAGACCCAGTACTTC
cdr3_aa: CASNLPGGETQYF

v_call: TRBV12-5
j_call: TRBJ2-3
clone_size: once
d_call: TRBD2
cdr3_nt: TGTGCTAGTGGTTCCAGCGGGGGCACAGATACGCAGTATTTT
cdr3_aa: CASGSSGGTDTQYF

v_call: TRBV6-5
j_call: TRBJ2-4
clone_size: .
d_call: TRBD1
cdr3_nt: TGTGCCAGCAGTTACTCTCGACAGGGCCCCAACATTCAGTACTTC
cdr3_aa: CASSYSRQGPNIQYF

v_call: TRBV7-9
j_call: TRBJ1-1
clone_size: .
d_call: .
cdr3_nt: TGTGCCAGCAGCTTCGTTCGGCAGGGGAACACTGAAGCCTTCTTT
cdr3_aa: CASSFVRQGNTEAFF

v_call: TRBV6-6
j_call: TRBJ2-7
clone_size: .
d_call: .
cdr3_nt: TGTGCCAGCAGCACGAATCCATACGAGCAGTACTTC
cdr3_aa: CASSTNPYEQYF

v_call: TRBV4-2
j_call: TRBJ1-5
clone_size: .
d_call: .
cdr3_nt: TGTGCCAGCAGCCAATTGGGGGATAGCAATCAGCCCCAGCATTTT
cdr3_aa: CASSQLGDSNQPQHF

v_call: TRBV2
j_call: TRBJ2-2
clone_size: .
d_call: .
cdr3_nt: TGTGCCAGCAGGATCAACACCGGGGAGCTGTTTTTT
cdr3_aa: CASRINTGELFF

v_call: TRBV7-9
j_call: TRBJ2-7
clone_size: .
d_call: .
cdr3_nt: TGTGCCAGCAGCTTGAAGGGTAGCGGCTACGAGCAGTACTTC
cdr3_aa: CASSLKGSGYEQYF

v_call: TRBV3-1
j_call: TRBJ2-6
clone_size: .
d_call: .
cdr3_nt: TGTGCCAGCAGCCAACAGTCTGGGGCCAACGTCCTGACTTTC
cdr3_aa: CASSQQSGANVLTF

v_call: TRBV11-2
j_call: TRBJ1-5
clone_size: few
d_call: .
cdr3_nt: TGTGCCAGCAGCTCCGGGGGGAATCAGCCCCAGCATTTT
cdr3_aa: CASSSGGNQPQHF

v_call: TRBV28
j_call: TRBJ2-5
clone_size: .
d_call: .
cdr3_nt: TGTGCCAGCAGTGACTGGACGGCCCAAGAGACCCAGTACTTC
cdr3_aa: CASSDWTAQETQYF

v_call: TRBV5-1
j_call: TRBJ1-1
clone_size: .
d_call: .
cdr3_nt: TGCGCCAGCAGCGACCGGGACACCAAGGGGGCTTTCTTT
cdr3_aa: CASSDRDTKGAFF

v_call: TRBV20-1
j_call: TRBJ1-2
clone_size: .
d_call: .
cdr3_nt: TGCAGTGCTAACAGGGATCCCTATGGCTACACCTTC
cdr3_aa: CSANRDPYGYTF

v_call: TRBV20-1
j_call: TRBJ1-1
clone_size: once
d_call: .
cdr3_nt: TGCAGTGCTAGTCCCCCTGTGACTGAAGCTTTCTTT
cdr3_aa: CSASPPVTEAFF

v_call: TRBV15
j_call: TRBJ2-5
clone_size: .
d_call: .
cdr3_nt: TGTGCCACCAGCAGGGGTGAGACCCAGTACTTC
cdr3_aa: CATSRGETQYF

v_call: TRBV7-2
j_call: TRBJ1-1
clone_size: .
d_call: .
cdr3_nt: TGTGCCAGCAGCTTAGTCAAGAACACTGAAGCTTTCTTT
cdr3_aa: CASSLVKNTEAFF

v_call: TRBV20-1
j_call: TRBJ2-7
clone_size: .
d_call: TRBD2
cdr3_nt: TGCAGTGCAAAAGCGGGAGAGAACTACGAGCAGTACTTC
cdr3_aa: CSAKAGENYEQYF

v_call: TRBV10-3
j_call: TRBJ2-5
clone_size: .
d_call: TRBD1
cdr3_nt: TGTGCCATCAAGGGACAGCCAGAAGAGACCCAGTACTTC
cdr3_aa: CAIKGQPEETQYF

v_call: TRBV15
j_call: TRBJ1-5
clone_size: .
d_call: .
cdr3_nt: TGTGCCACCAGCAGAGTTAATCAGCCCCAGCATTTT
cdr3_aa: CATSRVNQPQHF

v_call: TRBV2
j_call: TRBJ1-5
clone_size: once
d_call: .
cdr3_nt: TGTGCCAGCAGTGACGGCTATCAGCCCCAGCATTTT
cdr3_aa: CASSDGYQPQHF

v_call: TRBV11-3
j_call: TRBJ1-1
clone_size: .
d_call: TRBD1
cdr3_nt: TGTGCCAGCAGCTTAGAGGACAGGGGCACTGAAGCTTTCTTT
cdr3_aa: CASSLEDRGTEAFF

v_call: TRBV9
j_call: TRBJ2-3
clone_size: .
d_call: .
cdr3_nt: TGTACCGCGATCCCAACAGATACGCAGTATTTT
cdr3_aa: CTAIPTDTQYF

v_call: TRBV5-4
j_call: TRBJ2-1
clone_size: .
d_call: .
cdr3_nt: TGTGCCAGCAGCTCTGGTCGGCCCCGTTCGGCCAGTGAGCAGTTCTTC
cdr3_aa: CASSSGRPRSASEQFF

v_call: TRBV20-1
j_call: TRBJ2-1
clone_size: .
d_call: .
cdr3_nt: TGCAGTGCCAGGGTTCCAGGCGGGACCTACAATGAGCAGTTCTTC
cdr3_aa: CSARVPGGTYNEQFF

v_call: TRBV5-4
j_call: TRBJ2-5
clone_size: .
d_call: .
cdr3_nt: TGTGCCAGCAGCCCCAGAAACGGTCAAGAGACCCAGTACTTC
cdr3_aa: CASSPRNGQETQYF

v_call: TRBV29-1
j_call: TRBJ2-6
clone_size: .
d_call: TRBD1
cdr3_nt: TGCAGCGTTTCCCTTGGGACAGACCACTCTGGGGCCAACGTCCTGACTTTC
cdr3_aa: CSVSLGTDHSGANVLTF

v_call: TRBV5-4
j_call: TRBJ2-3
clone_size: .
d_call: .
cdr3_nt: TGTGCCAGCAGCTTGGTGAGGGGCCTCACAGATACGCAGTATTTT
cdr3_aa: CASSLVRGLTDTQYF

v_call: TRBV11-2
j_call: TRBJ1-1
clone_size: .
d_call: .
cdr3_nt: TGTGCCAGCAGCTTTCTTAACGCTGAAGCTTTCTTT
cdr3_aa: CASSFLNAEAFF

v_call: TRBV28
j_call: TRBJ2-7
clone_size: .
d_call: .
cdr3_nt: TGTGCCAGCAGTGTCTCCGAGAACTGGTACGAGCAGTACTTC
cdr3_aa: CASSVSENWYEQYF

v_call: TRBV18
j_call: TRBJ1-4
clone_size: .
d_call: .
cdr3_nt: TGTGCCAGCTCCCGGGCCCCCGAGGGTGAAAAACTGTTTTTT
cdr3_aa: CASSRAPEGEKLFF

v_call: TRBV11-2
j_call: TRBJ1-4
clone_size: .
d_call: .
cdr3_nt: TGTGCCAGCAGCTTAGTCCGTCGGGAAAAACTGTTTTTT
cdr3_aa: CASSLVRREKLFF

v_call: TRBV27
j_call: TRBJ1-1
clone_size: .
d_call: TRBD1
cdr3_nt: TGTGCCAGCAGGCCCCCTGAAGGACAGGGCGATTACAGTAAAGGGTTCACTGAAGCTTTCTTT
cdr3_aa: CASRPPEGQGDYSKGFTEAFF